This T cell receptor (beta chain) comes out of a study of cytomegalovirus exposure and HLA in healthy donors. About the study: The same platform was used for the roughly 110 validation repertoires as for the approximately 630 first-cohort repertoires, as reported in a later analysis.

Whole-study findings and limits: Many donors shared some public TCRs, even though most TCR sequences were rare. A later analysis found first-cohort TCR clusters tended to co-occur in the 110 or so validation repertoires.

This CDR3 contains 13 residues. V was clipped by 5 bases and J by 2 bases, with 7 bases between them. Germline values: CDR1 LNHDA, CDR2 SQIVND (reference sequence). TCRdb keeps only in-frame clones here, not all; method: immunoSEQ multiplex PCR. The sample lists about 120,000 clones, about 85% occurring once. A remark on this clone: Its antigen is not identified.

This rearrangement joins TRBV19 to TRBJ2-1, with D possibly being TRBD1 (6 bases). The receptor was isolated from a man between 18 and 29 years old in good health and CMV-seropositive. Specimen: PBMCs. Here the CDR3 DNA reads TGTGCCAGTAGTTGGGACACCTACAATGAGCAGTTCTTC. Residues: CASSWDTYNEQFF.